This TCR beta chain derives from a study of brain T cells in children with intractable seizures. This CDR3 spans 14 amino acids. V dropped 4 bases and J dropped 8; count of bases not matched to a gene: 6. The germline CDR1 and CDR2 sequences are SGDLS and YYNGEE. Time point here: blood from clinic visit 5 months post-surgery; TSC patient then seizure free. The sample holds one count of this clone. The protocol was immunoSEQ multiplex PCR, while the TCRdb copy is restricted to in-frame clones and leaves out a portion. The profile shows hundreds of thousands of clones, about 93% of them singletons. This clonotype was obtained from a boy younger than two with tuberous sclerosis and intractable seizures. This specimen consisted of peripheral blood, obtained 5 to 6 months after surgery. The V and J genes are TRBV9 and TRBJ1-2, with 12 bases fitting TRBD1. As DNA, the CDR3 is TGTGCCAGCAGCCTGGGACAGGGGGCGCCGGGCTACACCTTC. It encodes CASSLGQGAPGYTF.